This T cell receptor beta chain was retrieved from a study of T cell responses to AZD1222 COVID-19 vaccine. Study outcomes and limitations: Females outnumbered males among donors, who were mostly white British; clonal diversity was possibly underestimated.

Germline V gene data show CDR1 as LNHDA and CDR2 as SQIVND (reference sequence). The CDR3 totals 13 residues. V lost 3 bases and J 4 bases, leaving 7 bases between the germline ends. Only in-frame clones appear in the TCRdb table, and some are missing; sequencing was by immunoSEQ multiplex PCR. This table holds 100,000 to 150,000 clones, around 89% found once. Remarks on this clone: No antigen is known for it.

The TCR was taken from an adult in good health. Sequencing was performed on peripheral blood, taken on day 0 of MenACWY control vaccination. This chain links TRBV19 with TRBJ1-5; D gene ambiguous. Here the CDR3 reads CASSIQSNQPQHF. CDR3 nucleotides: TGTGCCAGTAGTATTCAAAGTAATCAGCCCCAGCATTTT.